This is a list of T cell receptor beta chains from one sample in a study of shared clonotypes between healthy human individuals. TCRdb's table, derived via immunoSEQ multiplex PCR, lists solely in-frame clones and lacks some. The data show 2 million to 2.5 million clones, roughly 95% seen once. The sample taken for sequencing was naive CD4+ T cells sorted from blood. The receptors here all came from a man aged 18 to 35 in good health. Both conserved end residues are part of each CDR3. The D gene is left open where the match is weak. Clone sizes are given selectively: once, few, many, or a class where the clone is expanded.

j_gene | len | abundance | d_gene | v_gene | CDR3aa | CDR3nt
TRBJ2-7 | 17 | . | . | TRBV5-1 | CASSLAEGGDRIYEQYF | TGCGCCAGCAGCTTGGCCGAGGGAGGCGACAGAATCTACGAGCAGTACTTC
TRBJ1-1 | 15 | . | TRBD1 | TRBV4-1 | CASSPRQGAGTEAFF | TGCGCCAGCAGCCCAAGACAGGGAGCGGGCACTGAAGCTTTCTTT
TRBJ1-1 | 11 | . | TRBD1 | TRBV29-1 | CSADRGGEAFF | TGCAGCGCTGACAGGGGGGGTGAAGCTTTCTTT
TRBJ1-6 | 13 | . | TRBD1 | TRBV10-3 | CAISVTEQGVLHF | TGTGCCATCAGTGTGACTGAACAGGGGGTCCTCCACTTT
TRBJ1-1 | 13 | . | . | TRBV6-1 | CASSESRNTEAFF | TGTGCCAGCAGTGAATCAAGGAACACTGAAGCTTTCTTT
TRBJ1-5 | 19 | . | TRBD1 | TRBV23-1 | CASSLAMGQGPYSNQPQHF | TGCGCCAGCAGTCTAGCCATGGGACAGGGACCTTATAGCAATCAGCCCCAGCATTTT
TRBJ2-6 | 17 | . | TRBD1 | TRBV27 | CASSLRQGPSGANVLTF | TGTGCCAGCAGTTTACGACAGGGACCCTCTGGGGCCAACGTCCTGACTTTC
TRBJ1-5 | 12 | once | . | TRBV7-9 | CASSRGNQPQHF | TGTGCCAGCAGCCGAGGCAATCAGCCCCAGCATTTT
TRBJ2-3 | 14 | . | TRBD1 | TRBV7-9 | CASSPTTGVDTQYF | TGTGCCAGCAGCCCGACGACAGGGGTAGATACGCAGTATTTT
TRBJ2-3 | 16 | . | TRBD1 | TRBV28 | CASKTQDRGFTDTQYF | TGTGCCAGCAAGACGCAGGACAGGGGATTCACAGATACGCAGTATTTT
TRBJ2-7 | 13 | . | TRBD1 | TRBV2 | CASRGTGFDEQYF | TGTGCCAGCAGGGGGACAGGGTTCGACGAGCAGTACTTC
TRBJ2-2 | 16 | once | . | TRBV4-1 | CASSQRSSVSTGELFF | TGCGCCAGCAGCCAGAGGTCCTCCGTGTCCACCGGGGAGCTGTTTTTT
TRBJ2-5 | 11 | . | . | TRBV5-6 | CASSSGQTQYF | TGTGCCAGCAGCTCAGGACAGACCCAGTACTTC
TRBJ2-5 | 13 | . | . | TRBV28 | CASIQGGLETQYF | TGTGCCAGCATCCAAGGGGGACTAGAGACCCAGTACTTC
TRBJ2-1 | 14 | . | . | TRBV5-1 | CASKTDPTYNEQFF | TGCGCCAGTAAAACTGACCCCACCTACAATGAGCAGTTCTTC
TRBJ1-2 | 14 | . | . | TRBV30 | CAWSQVWGNYGYTF | TGTGCCTGGAGTCAGGTATGGGGAAACTATGGCTACACCTTC
TRBJ2-7 | 14 | . | TRBD2 | TRBV19 | CASSSLAGSYEQYF | TGTGCCAGTAGTAGTCTAGCGGGGTCCTACGAGCAGTACTTC
TRBJ2-7 | 15 | . | . | TRBV7-2 | CASSLGGAISYEQYF | TGTGCCAGCAGCTTAGGGGGGGCGATCTCCTACGAGCAGTACTTC
TRBJ2-7 | 16 | . | TRBD1 | TRBV5-1 | CASSLGTGAPTYEQYF | TGCGCCAGCAGCTTGGGGACAGGGGCTCCCACCTACGAGCAGTACTTC
TRBJ2-2 | 14 | . | . | TRBV7-9 | CASSLLGVTGELFF | TGTGCCAGCAGCCTATTGGGCGTTACCGGGGAGCTGTTTTTT
TRBJ2-2 | 15 | . | TRBD2 | TRBV5-1 | CASRDAAGAIRELFF | TGCGCCAGCCGGGACGCGGCGGGAGCTATACGGGAGCTGTTTTTT
TRBJ1-5 | 13 | . | . | TRBV18 | CASSPRYNQPQHF | TGTGCCAGCTCCCCACGATACAATCAGCCCCAGCATTTT
TRBJ1-6 | 14 | . | TRBD1 | TRBV30 | CAWGRDRVNSPLHF | TGTGCCTGGGGCCGGGACAGGGTTAATTCACCCCTCCACTTT
TRBJ1-1 | 14 | . | . | TRBV28 | CASRSGTHITEAFF | TGTGCCAGCCGCTCCGGGACACATATTACTGAAGCTTTCTTT
TRBJ2-1 | 14 | . | . | TRBV5-1 | CASSPLQDSNEQFF | TGCGCCAGCAGCCCTCTACAGGATTCCAATGAGCAGTTCTTC
TRBJ2-7 | 16 | . | TRBD2 | TRBV7-2 | CASSYSSSGTSYEQYF | TGTGCCAGCAGCTACAGCTCTAGCGGGACCTCCTACGAGCAGTACTTC
TRBJ1-1 | 15 | . | TRBD1 | TRBV5-1 | CASSDQQGVNTEAFF | TGCGCCAGCAGCGACCAACAGGGGGTGAACACTGAAGCTTTCTTT
TRBJ2-7 | 14 | . | . | TRBV30 | CAWSPFSLSYEQYF | TGTGCCTGGAGTCCCTTTTCCCTCTCCTACGAGCAGTACTTC
TRBJ1-5 | 14 | . | . | TRBV2 | CASTWEGSNQPQHF | TGTGCCAGCACTTGGGAGGGTTCCAATCAGCCCCAGCATTTT
TRBJ2-4 | 15 | once | TRBD2 | TRBV19 | CASSSKAGTKNIQYF | TGTGCCAGTAGTTCCAAAGCGGGGACCAAAAACATTCAGTACTTC
TRBJ2-5 | 15 | . | TRBD1 | TRBV6-1 | CASSEPGTGLKTQYF | TGTGCCAGCAGTGAACCTGGGACAGGGCTCAAGACCCAGTACTTC
TRBJ1-1 | 15 | . | . | TRBV21-1 | CASSKGGTLNTEAFF | TGTGCCAGCAGCAAGGGAGGCACATTGAACACTGAAGCTTTCTTT
TRBJ2-4 | 14 | . | . | TRBV6-1 | CASRNPTGLGIQYF | TGTGCCAGCAGAAACCCTACAGGGTTAGGCATTCAGTACTTC
TRBJ2-5 | 12 | . | . | TRBV11-2 | CASSSRGETQYF | TGTGCCAGCAGCTCGAGAGGGGAGACCCAGTACTTC
TRBJ1-2 | 15 | . | . | TRBV30 | CAWSPPAGVNYGYTF | TGTGCCTGGAGTCCCCCGGCAGGAGTTAACTATGGCTACACCTTC
TRBJ2-3 | 14 | once | TRBD1 | TRBV6-5 | CASKDRGRTDTQYF | TGTGCCAGCAAGGACAGGGGAAGGACAGATACGCAGTATTTT
TRBJ1-2 | 14 | . | . | TRBV5-1 | CASSSDGLGYGYTF | TGCGCCAGCAGCTCCGACGGGCTCGGGTATGGCTACACCTTC
TRBJ2-7 | 14 | . | . | TRBV25-1 | CASSTGGNRYEQYF | TGTGCCAGCAGTACGGGGGGCAATCGCTACGAGCAGTACTTC
TRBJ1-6 | 14 | . | TRBD1 | TRBV10-2 | CASSDRDRNSPLHF | TGCGCCAGCAGTGATAGGGACAGGAATTCACCCCTCCACTTT
TRBJ1-1 | 13 | . | . | TRBV7-3 | CASSLRGWTEAFF | TGTGCCAGCAGCTTAAGGGGATGGACTGAAGCTTTCTTT
TRBJ2-3 | 15 | . | TRBD2 | TRBV2 | CASRVGAGGTDTQYF | TGTGCCAGCAGAGTGGGAGCGGGAGGAACCGATACGCAGTATTTT
TRBJ2-7 | 13 | few | . | TRBV18 | CASSPQGSYEQYF | TGTGCCAGCTCACCACAGGGATCCTACGAGCAGTACTTC
TRBJ2-3 | 16 | . | TRBD2 | TRBV6-1 | CASSETSGGSTDTQYF | TGTGCCAGCAGTGAAACTAGCGGGGGGAGCACAGATACGCAGTATTTT
TRBJ2-3 | 14 | few | . | TRBV2 | CASSGLGEADTQYF | TGTGCCAGCAGTGGATTGGGTGAAGCAGATACGCAGTATTTT
TRBJ2-5 | 13 | . | . | TRBV9 | CASSAQGSETQYF | TGTGCCAGCAGCGCTCAGGGTTCAGAGACCCAGTACTTC
TRBJ2-1 | 18 | . | TRBD2 | TRBV10-3 | CAIRAGTSGRATYNEQFF | TGTGCCATCAGAGCCGGGACTAGCGGGAGGGCCACATACAATGAGCAGTTCTTC
TRBJ1-1 | 14 | few | . | TRBV30 | CAWSFRDRNTEAFF | TGTGCCTGGAGTTTCCGGGACCGCAACACTGAAGCTTTCTTT